These 6 T cell receptor beta chains originate from one sample sequenced in a study of shared clonotypes between healthy human individuals. The data were produced by immunoSEQ multiplex PCR, yet TCRdb's version contains in-frame clones alone and is incomplete. The sample contains some 1,400,000 clones, approximately 97% of which appear only once. The specimen was naive CD4+ T cells sorted from blood. Described subset: CD45RA+ positively selected. These TCRs come from a man aged 25 to 40 in good health.

The chain employs TRBV5-1 and TRBJ2-1, with TRBD2 as a possible D gene (5 bases). The V end was cut by 4 bases, the J end by 7 bases, with 15 bases between. The CDR3 has 14 amino acids. Germline CDR1 is SGHRS and CDR2 is YFSETQ. Here the CDR3 DNA reads TGCGCCAGCAGCACAAGTCTTCTAGCAAATGAGCAGTTCTTC. This encodes CASSTSLLANEQFF. The variable domain in full, with the rest retrieved from reference TRBV5-1 and TRBJ2-1, is KAGVTQTPRYLIKTRGQQVTLSCSPISGHRSVSWYQQTPGQGLQFLFEYFSETQRNKGNFPGRFSGRQFSNSRSEMNVSTLELGDSALYLCASSTSLLANEQFFGPGTRLTVL.

V usage is TRBV18 and J usage is TRBJ2-3; D is unresolved. V lost 3 bases to trimming and J lost 0 bases, with 7 bases between them. This CDR3 has 14 amino acids. Germline V gene sequence: CDR1 KGHSH, CDR2 LQKENI. DNA of the CDR3: TGTGCCAGCTCACCCGGCATGAGCACAGATACGCAGTATTTT. Translated, it gives CASSPGMSTDTQYF.

The CDR3 DNA is TGTGCCTGGAGTGTTGTCAGGGTGGTCCGCGACTATGGCTACACCTTC. Translation: CAWSVVRVVRDYGYTF. This chain joins TRBV30 and TRBJ1-2; TRBD1 is a possible D gene (5 bases). Deletions cut 0 bases from V and 3 bases from J, with 17 bases between. Germline assignment: CDR1 GTSNPN and CDR2 SVGIG (reference sequence). The length of the CDR3 is 16 residues.

J is TRBJ1-1 and V is TRBV6-6, with TRBD1 identical over 8 bases. This CDR3 region has 14 residues. Germline values: CDR1 MNHNY, CDR2 SVGAGI (reference sequence). V lost 6 bases to trimming and J lost 6 bases; unmatched junction nucleotides: 9. CDR3 coding DNA: TGTGCCAGCAGCGACGGACAGGGATTTGCTGAAGCTTTCTTT. It yields the protein CASSDGQGFAEAFF.

The chain employs TRBV10-1 and TRBJ2-5; D perhaps matches TRBD2 (6 bases). Trimming removed 1 base from V and 4 bases from J, with 7 bases in between. The CDR3 is made up of 13 amino acids. In germline, CDR1 is WNHNN, CDR2 SYGVQD (reference sequence). The CDR3 DNA sequence: TGCGCCAGCAGTGAGTTGGGGGGAGAGACCCAGTACTTC. This gives the protein CASSELGGETQYF.

The rearrangement joins TRBV9 to TRBJ2-6, with D possibly matching TRBD2 (5 bases). The V and J ends lost 4 bases and 0 bases respectively, with 8 bases between them. Germline loops: CDR1 SGDLS, CDR2 YYNGEE. The CDR3 length is 15 residues. The DNA of the CDR3 is TGTGCCAGCAGCCGGGAAAGCTCTGGGGCCAACGTCCTGACTTTC. Translating it yields CASSRESSGANVLTF.